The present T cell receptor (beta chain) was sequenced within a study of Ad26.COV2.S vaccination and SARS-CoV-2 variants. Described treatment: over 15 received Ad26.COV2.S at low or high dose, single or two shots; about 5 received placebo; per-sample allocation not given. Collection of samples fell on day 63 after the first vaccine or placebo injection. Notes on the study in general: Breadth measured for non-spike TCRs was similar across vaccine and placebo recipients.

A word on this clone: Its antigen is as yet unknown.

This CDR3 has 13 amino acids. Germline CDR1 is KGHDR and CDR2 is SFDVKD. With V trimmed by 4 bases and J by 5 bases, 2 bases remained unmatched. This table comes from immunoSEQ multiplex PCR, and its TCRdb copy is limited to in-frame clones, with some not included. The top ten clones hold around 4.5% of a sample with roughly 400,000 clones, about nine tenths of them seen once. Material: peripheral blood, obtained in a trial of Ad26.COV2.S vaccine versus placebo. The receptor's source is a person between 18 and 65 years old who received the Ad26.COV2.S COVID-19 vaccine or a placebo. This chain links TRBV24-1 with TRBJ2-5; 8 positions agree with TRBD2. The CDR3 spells CATSELAGETQYF. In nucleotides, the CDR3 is TGTGCCACCAGTGAGTTAGCGGGGGAGACCCAGTACTTC.